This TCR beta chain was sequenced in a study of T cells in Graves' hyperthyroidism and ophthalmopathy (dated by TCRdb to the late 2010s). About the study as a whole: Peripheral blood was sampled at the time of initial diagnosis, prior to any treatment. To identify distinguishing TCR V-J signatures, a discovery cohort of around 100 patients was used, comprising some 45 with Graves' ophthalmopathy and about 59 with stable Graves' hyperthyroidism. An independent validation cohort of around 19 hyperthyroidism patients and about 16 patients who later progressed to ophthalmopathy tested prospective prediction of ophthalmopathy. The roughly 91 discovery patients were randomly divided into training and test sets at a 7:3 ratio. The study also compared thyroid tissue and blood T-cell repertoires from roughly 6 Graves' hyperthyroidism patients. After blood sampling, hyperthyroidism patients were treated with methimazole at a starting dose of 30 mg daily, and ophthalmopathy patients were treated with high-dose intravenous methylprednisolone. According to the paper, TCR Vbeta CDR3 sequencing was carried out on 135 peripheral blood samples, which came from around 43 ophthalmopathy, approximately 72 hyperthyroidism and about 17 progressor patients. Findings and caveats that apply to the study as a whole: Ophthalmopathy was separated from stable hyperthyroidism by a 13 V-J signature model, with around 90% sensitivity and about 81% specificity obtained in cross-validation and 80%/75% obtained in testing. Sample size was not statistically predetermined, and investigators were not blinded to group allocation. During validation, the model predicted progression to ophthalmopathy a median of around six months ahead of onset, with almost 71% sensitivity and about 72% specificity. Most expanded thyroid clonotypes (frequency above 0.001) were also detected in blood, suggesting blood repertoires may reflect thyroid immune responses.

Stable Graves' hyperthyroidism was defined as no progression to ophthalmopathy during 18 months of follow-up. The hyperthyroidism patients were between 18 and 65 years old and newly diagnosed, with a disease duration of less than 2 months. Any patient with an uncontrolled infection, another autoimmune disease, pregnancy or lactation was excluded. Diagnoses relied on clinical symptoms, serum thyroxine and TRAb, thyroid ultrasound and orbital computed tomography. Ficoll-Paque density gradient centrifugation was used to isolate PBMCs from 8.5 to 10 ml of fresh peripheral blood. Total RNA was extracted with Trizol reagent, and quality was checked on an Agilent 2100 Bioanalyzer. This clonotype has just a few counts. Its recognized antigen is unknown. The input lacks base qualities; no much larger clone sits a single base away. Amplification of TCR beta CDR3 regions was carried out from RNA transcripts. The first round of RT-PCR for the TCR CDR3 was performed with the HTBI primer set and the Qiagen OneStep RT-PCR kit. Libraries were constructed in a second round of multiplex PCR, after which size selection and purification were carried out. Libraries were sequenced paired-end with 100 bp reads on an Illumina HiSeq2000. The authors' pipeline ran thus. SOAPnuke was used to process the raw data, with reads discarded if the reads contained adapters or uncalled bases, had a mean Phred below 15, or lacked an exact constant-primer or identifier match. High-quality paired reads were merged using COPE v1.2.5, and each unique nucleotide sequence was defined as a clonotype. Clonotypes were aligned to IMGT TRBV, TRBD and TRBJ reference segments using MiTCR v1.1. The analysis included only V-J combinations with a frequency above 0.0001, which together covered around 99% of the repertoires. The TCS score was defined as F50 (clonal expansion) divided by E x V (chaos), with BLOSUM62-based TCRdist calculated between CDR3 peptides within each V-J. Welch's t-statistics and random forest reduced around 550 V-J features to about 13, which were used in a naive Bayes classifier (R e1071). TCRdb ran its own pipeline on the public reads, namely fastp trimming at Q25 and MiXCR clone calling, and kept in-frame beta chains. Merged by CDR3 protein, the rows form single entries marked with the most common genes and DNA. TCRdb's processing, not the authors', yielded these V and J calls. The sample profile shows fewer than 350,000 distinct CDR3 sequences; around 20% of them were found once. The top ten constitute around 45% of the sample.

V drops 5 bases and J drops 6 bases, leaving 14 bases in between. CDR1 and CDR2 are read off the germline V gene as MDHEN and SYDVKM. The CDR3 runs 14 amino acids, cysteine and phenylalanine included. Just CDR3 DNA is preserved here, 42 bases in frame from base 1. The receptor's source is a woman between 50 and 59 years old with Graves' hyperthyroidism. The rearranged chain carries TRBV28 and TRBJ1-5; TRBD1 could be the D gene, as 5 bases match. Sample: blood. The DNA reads TGTGCCAGCAGTCGAGGGGCGTCCCTTCAGCCCCAGCATTTT. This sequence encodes CASSRGASLQPQHF.